Shown below are 9 T cell receptor beta chains from a single sample sequenced in a study of identical twins. TCRdb called the 5' RACE reads again in MiXCR, with one record for every CDR3 protein. The sample yields roughly 150,000 distinct CDR3 sequences, under 4.5% seen once. Source material: memory T cells sorted from blood. Source of these receptors: a man aged 18 to 30 in good health.

This clonotype appeared many times. V usage is TRBV20-1 and J usage is TRBJ2-7; D is undetermined. The CDR3 has 11 residues. The germline V gene has CDR1 DFQATT and CDR2 SNEGSKA (reference sequence). The V end lost 7 bases, the J end lost 0 bases, and 7 bases lay between the germline ends. This CDR3 is CSVASSYEQYF. CDR3 bases: TGCAGTGTGGCGAGCTCCTACGAGCAGTACTTC.

This clonotype came up many times. CDR3 sequence reads: CSVVLGNTIYF. The DNA for the CDR3 is TGCAGCGTTGTTCTTGGAAACACCATATATTTT. The rearrangement uses TRBV29-1 and TRBJ1-3, with unresolved D. CDR1 and CDR2 from the germline V gene are SQVTM and ANQGSEA. Deletions cut 4 bases from V and 3 bases from J, with 4 bases between. The CDR3 has 11 residues.

This clonotype has at least ten counts. The chain carries TRBV7-8 and TRBJ2-1; 13 bases map to TRBD2. Germline V gene lookup returns CDR1 SGHVS and CDR2 FQNEAQ. With V trimmed by 3 bases and J by 4 bases, 0 bases remained unmatched. The CDR3 length is 15 residues. CDR3 loop: CASSLGLAGYNEQFF. Written as DNA, the CDR3 is TGTGCCAGCAGCTTGGGACTAGCGGGATACAATGAGCAGTTCTTC.

This clonotype was found many times. The chain has TRBV5-6 and TRBJ2-5; D may correspond to TRBD1 or TRBD2 (6 bases each). Germline lookup yields CDR1 SGHDT and CDR2 YYEEEE. The CDR3 has 13 residues. V was pared by 5 bases and J by 9 bases, with 17 bases between. CDR3 nucleotides: TGTGCCAGCAGTTCCTCCGACCGGGGGCCCCAGTACTTC. It codes for CASSSSDRGPQYF.

This clonotype has at least ten counts. V usage is TRBV30 and J usage is TRBJ2-1; D perhaps matches TRBD1 (6 bases). V was shortened by 5 bases and J by 15 bases, with 14 bases between the two germline ends. The germline V gene encodes CDR1 GTSNPN and CDR2 SVGIG (reference sequence). There are 10 residues in the CDR3. CDR3 in DNA: TGTGCCTGGGGAGACAGGTTGCGGTTCTTC. Translated: CAWGDRLRFF.

This clonotype was recorded many times. This chain connects TRBV15 to TRBJ1-4, with 8 nucleotides matching TRBD1. Trimming at V came to 8 bases and at J to 7 bases, leaving 3 bases not matched to a gene. The germline V gene encodes CDR1 LNHNV and CDR2 YYDKDF (reference sequence). The CDR3 totals 12 residues. The CDR3 region is CATGTGGEKLFF. The CDR3 bases are TGTGCCACCGGGACAGGAGGTGAAAAACTGTTTTTT.

This clonotype was detected many times. This sequence joins TRBV4-1 and TRBJ2-3; perhaps TRBD2 as D (7 bases). V lost 0 bases and J 3 bases, leaving 13 bases between the germline ends. Germline V gene lookup returns CDR1 MGHRA and CDR2 YSYEKL. The CDR3 extends over 16 amino acids. The CDR3 nucleotides are TGCGCCAGCAGCCAAGATCCCGGGGGGCGGACAGATACGCAGTATTTT. It yields the protein CASSQDPGGRTDTQYF.

This clonotype was seen ten or more times. The chain is built from TRBV7-7 and TRBJ2-5, with 8 bases identical to TRBD1. The CDR3 sequence is 14 residues long. V was clipped by 2 bases and J by 2 bases; unmatched bases: 1. CDR1 is SSHAT, CDR2 FNYEAQ, per germline (reference sequence). This CDR3 is CASSLNRGQETQYF. The CDR3 nucleotides read TGTGCCAGCAGCTTAAACAGGGGGCAAGAGACCCAGTACTTC.

This clonotype was seen many times. The J gene is TRBJ2-7, the V gene TRBV10-3; 8 bases align to TRBD1. Per the germline V gene, CDR1 is ENHRY and CDR2 is SYGVKD. This CDR3 is 15 amino acids long. Trimming removed 4 bases from V and 0 bases from J; junction bases left unmatched: 5. CDR3 residues: CAISAQDRASYEQYF. As DNA, the CDR3 is TGTGCCATCAGTGCCCAGGACAGGGCCTCCTACGAGCAGTACTTC.